This paragraph reports one T cell receptor (beta chain). Which antigen it targets is not known. Base qualities are not at hand, and no much larger clone is one base apart. This sample stems from a study of cytomegalovirus exposure and HLA in healthy donors (TCRdb year 2017). Notes on the research overall: An earlier analysis of several hundred of the donors reported 250 to 300 Gb of sequence data and 117 million unique TCR beta sequences from about 200 million T cells. Approximately 330 gigabases of sequencing data and around 85 million unique TCR sequences made up an early release that covered under 750 HLA-typed donors. Of the 300 to 500 genotyped donors, 81% were placed in the genetic ancestry cluster associated with self-reported Caucasian donors. The study aimed to test whether signatures of past pathogen exposure could be identified by cataloging public T cell receptors. The study profiled the T cell repertoires of 550 to 700 subjects by immunosequencing and related them to cytomegalovirus serostatus. Besides the first cohort of 666 subjects, a separate validation cohort made up of 120 different subjects was used. The study combined high-throughput TCR immunosequencing, statistical association of individual TCRs with disease status, and machine learning to predict cytomegalovirus infection status. A later analysis re-analyzed previously published TCR beta repertoires from 666 donors and added high-resolution HLA genotyping to study TCR occurrence patterns. Rather than using new phenotypic data, the later analysis identified candidate immune exposures from TCR beta sequences and from how often those sequences occurred across donors. To decide whether each TCR beta V gene segment behaved as functional or pseudogenic, an earlier analysis of fewer than 750 of the donors relied on high-throughput TCR beta sequencing. Donor age, sex, ethnicity and CMV serostatus were collected together with the repertoire data. A later genetic analysis took genome-wide SNP genotypes for about 55% of the 666 donors and used that subset as a discovery cohort. All discovery cohort repertoires had been generated using a single sequencing platform. Class I and class II HLA loci were covered by the typing at four-digit resolution. The number of typed donors differed by locus: about 620-640 for A, B, C, DRB1 and DQB1; 522 for DQA1; 606 for DPA1; and some 430 for DPB1. Roughly 5 DR-DQ haplotypes were handled as single units for association and clustering because linkage in the cohort was strong. On average, about 200,000 unique TCR beta nucleotide sequences were sequenced per donor among 398 genotyped donors of the cohort, with roughly 18% of those sequences being non-productive. Points the paper makes about the study in general: Most TCR sequences were seen in very few donors, while some public TCRs were found in many individuals. Compared with equally common non-associated chains, HLA-associated TCR beta chains in a later analysis were more clonally expanded and had lower generation probabilities. Some IMGT-functional V segments, including TRBV6-2 and TRBV6-3, could not be told apart with the 87-base-pair reads, so those segments were excluded. A group of highly shared sequence variants was considered likely to be a technical artifact of the sequencing pipeline. Because HLA typing was missing for some donors at each locus, association tests included only the typed subset. According to a later analysis, parvovirus B19, influenza, CMV and Epstein-Barr virus appeared linked to several top co-occurrence clusters. Compared with the 666-donor mean, donors in an Asian-associated ancestry cluster had fewer N-insertions in productive TCRs, according to a later genetic analysis. The cohort was sequenced for TCR beta chains only, and without alpha or paired-chain data the features that could be detected were limited. In vitro tests confirmed that a few of the cytomegalovirus-associated TCR beta chains recognize cytomegalovirus antigens. In both the original and validation cohorts, the classifier was reported to diagnose cytomegalovirus status with high specificity and sensitivity. Broadly in line with IMGT annotations, most TCR beta V segments showed up in productive rearrangements about 90% or about 30% of the time in an earlier analysis of approximately 600 of the donors. In a later analysis, about 16,000 TCR beta sequences were associated with specific HLA alleles at a false discovery rate of 0.05. A later genetic analysis associated a missense DCLRE1C variant with V-gene and J-gene trimming of TCR beta chains, and an independent cohort replicated the association. Because counts were too low, some 17 rarely observed V segments, including chromosome 9 orphons, were excluded from the earlier analysis of 500 to 700 of the donors. Roughly uniform sequencing depth across donors was assumed in presence/absence analyses, although this assumption may not hold. In the study, 150 to 200 TCR beta chains were listed as associated with cytomegalovirus. In a later analysis, most CMV-associated TCR beta chains were found to appear HLA-restricted, with HLA associations seemingly driven largely by CMV exposure. The only immune exposure information available for the cohort was CMV serostatus. When HLA alleles, especially DR and DQ, strongly co-occurred, TCR associations were difficult to assign to individual alleles. The authors suggested that the approach could potentially be extended to other disease states and immunological phenotypes. In a later analysis, TCR association rates were found to vary across HLA loci, with the most associated TCRs seen for DRB1 alleles and the fewest for HLA-C alleles. A further reported finding was that TCR beta sequences accurately predicted the HLA-A and HLA-B alleles for most subjects in the first cohort. Linkage disequilibrium might explain the correlated functional status among segregating V segments, but an unknown experimental factor could not be excluded.

The cohort comprised 666 healthy bone marrow donors. At the time of sampling, all cohort members were nominally healthy, though unrecorded immune exposures were likely present. The donor tested CMV seronegative and was one of the 352 seronegative cohort members. A peripheral blood sample was provided by each donor, and peripheral blood mononuclear cells were used for TCR beta sequencing. Genomic DNA extraction from the blood cell samples was performed with the Qiagen DNeasy Blood Extraction Kit. The protocol used for the library was the immunoSEQ multiplex PCR assay. A mixture of 60 forward primers for TCR Vbeta segments and 13 reverse primers for TCR Jbeta segments was used in the multiplex PCR. Amplification of the CDR3 region of rearranged TCR beta genes was performed with a multiplex PCR assay on genomic DNA. The Illumina HiSeq System was used to sequence the amplified TCR beta libraries as 87-base-pair reads. Per the original workflow: A later analysis tallied about 77 million unique TCR beta chains across the 666 repertoires, and about 12 million of those chains were shared by two or more donors. A nearest-neighbor algorithm error-corrected the raw reads and collapsed the reads into unique sequences, merging closely related sequences to remove PCR and sequencing errors. To assign V, D and J gene segments, CDR3 sequences were aligned to IMGT reference sequences. For a sequence to be retained, a match of at least six nucleotides to both a V gene segment and a J gene segment was required. A rearrangement was called productive if the CDR3 had no stop codons and remained in frame with V and J, and every other rearrangement was called non-productive. CDR3 was defined according to IMGT convention as the region running from the second conserved V-encoded cysteine to the conserved J-encoded phenylalanine. The earlier analysis of about 530 of the donors excluded any sequence lacking an unambiguous match to a single V gene segment. An earlier analysis of roughly 590 of the donors called V segments functional above 56.7% productive rearrangements and segregating when the between-donor standard deviation exceeded 5%. A statistical classification framework was built for diagnosing cytomegalovirus status from the catalog of TCR beta chain sequences. A later analysis assigned V and J genes by comparing TCR nucleotide sequences with IMGT/GENE-DB human TR gene sequences. The TCRdist pipeline was used in a later analysis to assign CDR3 sequences and most-parsimonious VDJ recombination scenarios. In a later analysis, every TCR beta chain was defined by the combination of its CDR3 amino acid sequence and its V-gene family, and reads without a unique V-gene family were dropped. In a later analysis, fewer than 600 highly shared, low-generation-probability nucleotide sequences were removed to address suspected cross-contamination and a sequencing artifact. In a later analysis, a clonal expansion index was calculated for each public chain from normalized within-repertoire ranks of inferred template counts. In a later analysis, generation probabilities were computed with a VDJ recombination model fitted to out-of-frame rearrangements, and the resulting probabilities were checked against IGoR. A later analysis scored TCR-TCR, TCR-HLA and TCR-CMV co-occurrence with hypergeometric tests, applying a repertoire-size bias correction to TCR pairs. In a later analysis, false discovery rates were estimated by permuting HLA or CMV assignments 20 times. In a later analysis, co-occurring TCRs were grouped using DBSCAN, and TCRdist sequence similarity was added for clustering within HLA-allele-positive subsets. Repertoires with fewer than 30,000 or more than 120,000 public chains were left out of co-occurrence clustering, as were roughly five repertoires with anomalous nucleotide sharing. This is the immuneACCESS table as TCRdb keeps it, with only in-frame sequences that have V and J called. A part of the clones is gone; compared with another copy, unresolved V genes explain less than half, and the rest is unexplained. The V and J calls and clone size come from that table; D and trimming were worked out from the DNA. The sample contains some 99,000 clones, under 80% of them found a single time. Approximately 2% of the sample is held by the ten biggest clonotypes.

Relative to germline, V is 1 base shorter and J is 4 bases shorter, with 15 bases between their ends. The CDR3, cysteine through phenylalanine, is 15 amino acids long. Only CDR3 DNA remains: 45 bases, in frame from the first base. The CDR1 and CDR2 encoded by the germline V gene are SGHRS and YFSETQ. Recombination linked TRBV5-1 to TRBJ2-7; a tentative D match to TRBD1 spans 6 bases. The sequenced material came from PBMCs. This receptor was obtained from a male donor in good health and CMV-seronegative. The DNA sequence reads TGCGCCAGCAGCTTGTCCCCGGGACAACCTTACGAGCAGTACTTC. The translation is CASSLSPGQPYEQYF.